This entry lists 15 T cell receptor beta chains sequenced from one sample in a study of beta chain features in type 1 diabetes (dated by TCRdb to the late 2010s). The paper's findings and limits, for the study overall: In all four CD4+ subsets, TCRB CDR3 length was moderately but significantly shorter in type 1 diabetes patients.

The library was produced with the immunoSEQ multiplex PCR assay. The High Capacity cDNA Reverse Transcription Kit was used to reverse transcribe all of the isolated RNA, meaning that expressed TCRB transcripts were what got sequenced. As stored in TCRdb, this immuneACCESS dataset retains in-frame rearrangements with V and J assigned. A fraction of the clones does not appear; measured against another copy, unresolved V genes explain less than half of the discrepancy, and the remainder lacks a known reason. The sample profile shows fewer than 350,000 clones; over 14% of them were found once. The biggest ten clones account for 0.015% to 0.017% of the sample. These TCRs are of unknown antigen specificity. The sequenced material came from naive CD4+ T cells from blood. The cell subset or site label on this specimen signifies: true naive CD4+ T cells. The receptors shown here come from a man younger than 30 with type 1 diabetes.

This chain joins TRBV28 and TRBJ2-7; D may be TRBD2 (5 bases). Germline loops: CDR1 MDHEN, CDR2 SYDVKM. V was trimmed by 3 bases and J by 5 bases, leaving 14 bases between them. The CDR3 sequence is 14 residues long. In DNA form, the CDR3 reads TGTGCCAGCAGTTTTATCGTGGGAGTCAACGAGCAGTACTTC. Protein sequence: CASSFIVGVNEQYF.

The chain joins TRBV27 to TRBJ2-7; 8 bases are a match to TRBD1. J was trimmed by 5 bases and V by 5 bases; bases with no gene match: 8. CDR1 and CDR2 (germline): MNHEY, SMNVEV (reference sequence). CDR3 length equals 14 residues. The CDR3 bases are TGTGCCAGCAGTCTCCGGGACAGGACTGACGAGCAGTACTTC. It specifies CASSLRDRTDEQYF.

This chain uses TRBV5-4 with TRBJ2-7; 10 bases fit TRBD2. The germline gives CDR1 SGHNT, CDR2 YYREEE (reference sequence). The V and J ends lost 4 bases and 2 bases, in that order; junction bases with no gene match: 9. This CDR3 is 16 amino acids long. CDR3 sequence (DNA): TGTGCCAGCAGCCGAGGGACTAGCGTTACCCCCTACGAGCAGTACTTC. Encoded protein: CASSRGTSVTPYEQYF.

DNA for the CDR3: TGTGCCAGCTCAAGTAGTCAGAAGAGGCAAGAGACCCAGTACTTC. Its translation is CASSSSQKRQETQYF. V and J are TRBV18 and TRBJ2-5; D is unclear. Trimming pared 5 bases from V and 2 bases from J, leaving 15 bases between. CDR1 and CDR2 (germline): KGHSH, LQKENI. CDR3 length equals 15 residues.

The J gene is TRBJ2-5, the V gene TRBV15; TRBD1 matches 8 bases. CDR1 is LNHNV, CDR2 YYDKDF, per germline (reference sequence). The CDR3 has 13 residues. V lost 3 bases, J lost 4 bases, and 1 base stayed unmatched. CDR3 in amino acids: CATSSTGGETQYF. For the CDR3, the DNA is TGTGCCACCAGCAGTACAGGGGGAGAGACCCAGTACTTC.

This clone was observed a few times. The chain couples TRBV2 to TRBJ2-7; 9 positions match TRBD1. This CDR3 region has 14 residues. Germline trimming cut 4 bases from V and 3 bases from J; bases unmatched to any gene: 4. Germline CDR1 reads SNHLY; CDR2 reads FYNNEI. CDR3 in amino acids: CASSGADRGYEQYF. In nucleotides, the CDR3 is TGTGCCAGCAGTGGCGCGGACAGGGGCTACGAGCAGTACTTC.

The chain combines TRBV30 with TRBJ1-2; perhaps TRBD1 as D (5 bases). V shed 0 bases and J shed 8 bases, with 13 bases lying between them. Germline lookup yields CDR1 GTSNPN and CDR2 SVGIG (reference sequence). CDR3 size: 13 residues. The CDR3 region is CAWSVFRGVGYTF. CDR3 bases: TGTGCCTGGAGTGTATTTAGGGGCGTCGGCTACACCTTC.

The chain has TRBV5-1 and TRBJ2-5; 9 bases match TRBD2. The junction had 6 bases not matched to a gene; V was cut back by 0 bases and J by 3 bases. The germline gives CDR1 SGHRS, CDR2 YFSETQ. This CDR3 has 16 amino acids. The CDR3, as DNA: TGCGCCAGCAGCTTGGTCCGTCAGCGGGAGGAAGAGACCCAGTACTTC. Translating gives CASSLVRQREEETQYF.

This clone came up a few times. The rearrangement links TRBV11-2 to TRBJ2-1, with D hard to call. The CDR3 consists of 14 residues. Deletions cut 3 bases from V and 2 bases from J, with 8 bases between. CDR1 SGHAT and CDR2 FQNNGV come from the germline V gene. Here the CDR3 reads CASSFTRTYNEQFF. The CDR3, as DNA: TGTGCCAGCAGCTTCACTCGTACCTACAATGAGCAGTTCTTC.

The V and J genes are TRBV5-1 and TRBJ2-3; a possible D gene is TRBD2 (6 bases). Deletions cut 3 bases from V and 1 base from J, with 18 bases between. The CDR3 is made up of 17 amino acids. CDR1 and CDR2 from the germline V gene are SGHRS and YFSETQ. The CDR3 DNA follows: TGCGCCAGCAGCTCCAAAGAGCGGTGGGGGGGCACAGATACGCAGTATTTT. Amino acids: CASSSKERWGGTDTQYF.

This clone was counted between two and nine times. The V call is TRBV5-1, the J call TRBJ2-1; D may be TRBD1 (6 bases). V was clipped by 6 bases and J by 7 bases, with 23 bases between them. CDR3 length: 16 residues. Germline V lookup: CDR1 SGHRS, CDR2 YFSETQ. DNA of the CDR3: TGCGCCAGCATTAAAGATGGGGGCGCGGAAATGAATGAGCAGTTCTTC. Translation: CASIKDGGAEMNEQFF.

This clone appeared a few times. This chain links TRBV4-1 with TRBJ2-4; maybe TRBD1 (7 bases). CDR3 length: 18 residues. Trimming took 2 bases from V and 4 from J, leaving 21 bases between them. CDR1 is MGHRA and CDR2 is YSYEKL in the germline V gene. CDR3 region: CASSQPKSWQGGKNIQYF. DNA of the CDR3: TGCGCCAGCAGCCAACCTAAGTCTTGGCAGGGGGGTAAAAACATTCAGTACTTC.

J is TRBJ1-2 and V is TRBV2; 8 bases map to TRBD1. This CDR3 is built from 14 residues. Per the germline V gene, CDR1 is SNHLY and CDR2 is FYNNEI. V was pared by 4 bases and J by 4 bases, with 5 bases of the junction left unmatched. In DNA, the CDR3 is TGTGCCAGCAGTGTTGAGACAGGGGCCTATGGCTACACCTTC. Translating it yields CASSVETGAYGYTF.

The CDR3 here is CASSNQEQGGTEAFF. The CDR3 region has the DNA TGTGCCAGCTCGAACCAGGAACAGGGGGGGACTGAAGCTTTCTTT. The rearrangement links TRBV18 to TRBJ1-1; 8 bases map to TRBD1. This CDR3 region has 15 residues. Germline V gene lookup returns CDR1 KGHSH and CDR2 LQKENI. Trimming cost V 6 bases and J 5 bases; bases outside gene matches: 11.

The gene calls are TRBV7-9 and TRBJ1-2; tentative D call: TRBD1 (5 bases). Germline CDR1 is SEHNR and CDR2 is FQNEAQ (reference sequence). Trimming removed 3 bases at V and 6 bases at J, with 8 bases between. The CDR3 consists of 12 residues. The CDR3: CASSFGGDGYTF. The CDR3 DNA follows: TGTGCCAGCAGCTTCGGGGGAGATGGCTACACCTTC. Based on the CDR3 plus reference TRBV7-9 and TRBJ1-2, the full variable domain is DTGVSQNPRHKITKRGQNVTFRCDPISEHNRLYWYRQTLGQGPEFLTYFQNEAQLEKSRLLSDRFSAERPKGSFSTLEIQRTEQGDSAMYLCASSFGGDGYTFGSGTRLTVV.